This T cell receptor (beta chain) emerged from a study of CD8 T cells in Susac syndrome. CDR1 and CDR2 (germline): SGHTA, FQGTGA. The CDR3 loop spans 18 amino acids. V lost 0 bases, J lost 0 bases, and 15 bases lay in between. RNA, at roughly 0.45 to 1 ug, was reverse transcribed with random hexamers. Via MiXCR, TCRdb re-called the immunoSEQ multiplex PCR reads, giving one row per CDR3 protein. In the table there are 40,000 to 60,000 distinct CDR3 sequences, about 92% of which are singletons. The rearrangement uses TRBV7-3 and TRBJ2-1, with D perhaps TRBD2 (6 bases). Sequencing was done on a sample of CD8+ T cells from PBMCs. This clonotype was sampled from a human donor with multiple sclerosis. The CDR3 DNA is TGTGCCAGCAGCTTAACCCCCACGTATAGCGGCTCCTACAATGAGCAGTTCTTC. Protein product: CASSLTPTYSGSYNEQFF.